Each of the 2 T cell receptor beta chains below was sequenced from the same sample in a study of blood T cells in healthy people across ages. With a J-beta primer mix and a sample-barcoded 5' primer, a second PCR ran 7 to 11 cycles. TCRdb recomputed calls from the 5' RACE reads with MiXCR, one row per CDR3 protein. The sample has roughly 700,000 distinct CDR3 sequences; 45% to 50% are singletons. Source material: blood. These receptors came from a woman aged 55-70 years in good health.

This clonotype showed up just a few times. CDR3: CASSRGRTTNEKLFF. In DNA form, the CDR3 reads TGTGCCAGCAGCAGGGGGCGAACGACTAATGAAAAACTGTTTTTT. The chain combines TRBV9 with TRBJ1-4; 7 bases match TRBD1. The length of the CDR3 is 15 residues. Germline values: CDR1 SGDLS, CDR2 YYNGEE. V gave up 4 bases and J gave up 2 bases; unmatched junction bases: 5.

The chain joins TRBV11-2 to TRBJ2-7, with 9 positions matching TRBD1. V trimming: 7 bases; J trimming: 5 bases; junction bases outside the gene matches: 9. Germline lookup yields CDR1 SGHAT and CDR2 FQNNGV. CDR3 length equals 14 residues. The CDR3 spells CASKKQGALDEQYF. The DNA of the CDR3 is TGTGCCAGCAAAAAACAGGGGGCGTTGGACGAGCAGTACTTC.